This T cell receptor (beta chain) emerged from a study of blood T cell repertoires in COVID-19. Study summary: Sources were T cells, B-cell-depleted T cells, or PBMCs; the material itself was cDNA or gDNA.

Trimming removed 6 bases from V and 2 bases from J, with 7 bases in between. The germline V gene encodes CDR1 SQVTM and CDR2 ANQGSEA. The CDR3 is made up of 11 amino acids. This clone showed up just a few times. Libraries were prepared by immunoSEQ multiplex PCR; TCRdb keeps only in-frame clonotypes and omits some of them. This sample has over 85,000 clones; 70% to 90% occur once, and the top ten carry 4% to 5%. The sequenced sample consisted of peripheral blood. The rearrangement joins TRBV29-1 to TRBJ1-2; D remains unclear. This receptor was obtained from a human donor with COVID-19, enrolled during active disease. The donor label of this sample is uncertain. The CDR3 DNA reads TGCAGCGTCCAGATGAACTATGGCTACACCTTC. Protein: CSVQMNYGYTF.